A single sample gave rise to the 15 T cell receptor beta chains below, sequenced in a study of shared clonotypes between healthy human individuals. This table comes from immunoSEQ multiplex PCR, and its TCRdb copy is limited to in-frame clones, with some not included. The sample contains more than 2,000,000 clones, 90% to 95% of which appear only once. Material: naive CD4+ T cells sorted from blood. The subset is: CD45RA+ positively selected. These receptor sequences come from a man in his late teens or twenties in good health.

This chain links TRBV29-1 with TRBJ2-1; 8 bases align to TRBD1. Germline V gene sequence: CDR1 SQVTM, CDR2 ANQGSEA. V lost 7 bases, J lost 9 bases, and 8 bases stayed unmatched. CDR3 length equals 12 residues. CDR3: CSARQGMGEQFF. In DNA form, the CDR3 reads TGCAGCGCGCGACAGGGGATGGGTGAGCAGTTCTTC.

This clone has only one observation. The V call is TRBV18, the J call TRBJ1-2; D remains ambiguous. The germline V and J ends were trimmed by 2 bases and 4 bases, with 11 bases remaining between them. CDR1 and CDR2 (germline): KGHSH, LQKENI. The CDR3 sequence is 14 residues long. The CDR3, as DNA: TGTGCCAGCTCACCAGGCCCCACTAGCTATGGCTACACCTTC. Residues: CASSPGPTSYGYTF.

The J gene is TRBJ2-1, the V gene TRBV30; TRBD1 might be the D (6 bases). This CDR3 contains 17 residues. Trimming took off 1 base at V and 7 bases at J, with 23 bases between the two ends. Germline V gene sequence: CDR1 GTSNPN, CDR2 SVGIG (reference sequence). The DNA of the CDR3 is TGTGCCTGGAGTGCCTTTCTCAGGGCAGGGGCACTGAATGAGCAGTTCTTC. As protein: CAWSAFLRAGALNEQFF.

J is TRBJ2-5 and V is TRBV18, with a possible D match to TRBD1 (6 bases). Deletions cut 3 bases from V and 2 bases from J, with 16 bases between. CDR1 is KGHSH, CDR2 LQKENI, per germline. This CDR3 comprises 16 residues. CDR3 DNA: TGTGCCAGCTCACCCCAGGGGAACTTCCTACAAGAGACCCAGTACTTC. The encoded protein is CASSPQGNFLQETQYF.

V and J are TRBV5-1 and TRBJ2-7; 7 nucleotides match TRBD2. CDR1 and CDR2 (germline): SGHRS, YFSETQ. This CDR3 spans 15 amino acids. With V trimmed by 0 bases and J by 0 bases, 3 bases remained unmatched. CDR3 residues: CASSLASGISYEQYF. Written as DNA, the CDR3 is TGCGCCAGCAGCTTGGCTAGCGGCATCTCCTACGAGCAGTACTTC.

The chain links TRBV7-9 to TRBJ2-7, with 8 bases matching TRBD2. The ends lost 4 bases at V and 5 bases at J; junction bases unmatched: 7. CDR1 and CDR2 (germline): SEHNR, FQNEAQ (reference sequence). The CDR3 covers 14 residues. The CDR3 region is CASSSTSGGDEQYF. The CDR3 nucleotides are TGTGCCAGCAGCTCAACTAGCGGAGGCGACGAGCAGTACTTC.

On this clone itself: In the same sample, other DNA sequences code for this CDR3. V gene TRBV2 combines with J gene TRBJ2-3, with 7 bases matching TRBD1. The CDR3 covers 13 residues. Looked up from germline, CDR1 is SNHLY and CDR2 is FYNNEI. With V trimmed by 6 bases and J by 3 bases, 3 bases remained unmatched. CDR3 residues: CASSEQGTDTQYF. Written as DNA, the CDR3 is TGTGCCAGCAGCGAACAGGGGACAGATACGCAGTATTTT. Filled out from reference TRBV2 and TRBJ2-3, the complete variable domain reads EPEVTQTPSHQVTQMGQEVILRCVPISNHLYFYWYRQILGQKVEFLVSFYNNEISEKSEIFDDQFSVERPDGSNFTLKIRSTKLEDSAMYFCASSEQGTDTQYFGPGTRLTVL.

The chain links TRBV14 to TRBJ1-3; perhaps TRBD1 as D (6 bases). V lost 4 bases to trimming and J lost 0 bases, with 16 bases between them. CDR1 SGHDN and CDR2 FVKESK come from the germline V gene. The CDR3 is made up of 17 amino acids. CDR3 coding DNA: TGTGCCAGCAGCCGGGACATCTTGACTCGCTCTGGAAACACCATATATTTT. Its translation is CASSRDILTRSGNTIYF.

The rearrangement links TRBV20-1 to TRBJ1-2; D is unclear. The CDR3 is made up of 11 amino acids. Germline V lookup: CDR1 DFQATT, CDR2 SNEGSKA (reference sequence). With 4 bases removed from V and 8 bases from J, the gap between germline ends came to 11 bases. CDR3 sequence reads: CSATVASGYTF. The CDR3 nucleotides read TGCAGTGCTACTGTAGCGTCGGGCTACACCTTC.

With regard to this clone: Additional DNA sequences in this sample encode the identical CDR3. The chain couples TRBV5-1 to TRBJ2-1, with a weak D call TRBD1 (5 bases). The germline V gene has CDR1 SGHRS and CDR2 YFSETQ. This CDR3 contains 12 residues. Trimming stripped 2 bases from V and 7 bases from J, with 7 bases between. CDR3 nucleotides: TGCGCCAGCAGCTTTTCAGGGAATGAGCAGTTCTTC. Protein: CASSFSGNEQFF.

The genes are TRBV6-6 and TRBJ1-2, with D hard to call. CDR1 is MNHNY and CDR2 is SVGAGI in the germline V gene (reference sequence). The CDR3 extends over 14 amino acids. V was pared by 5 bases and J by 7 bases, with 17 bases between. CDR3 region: CASSASTEASGYTF. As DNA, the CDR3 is TGTGCCAGCAGTGCGAGCACAGAGGCAAGTGGCTACACCTTC.

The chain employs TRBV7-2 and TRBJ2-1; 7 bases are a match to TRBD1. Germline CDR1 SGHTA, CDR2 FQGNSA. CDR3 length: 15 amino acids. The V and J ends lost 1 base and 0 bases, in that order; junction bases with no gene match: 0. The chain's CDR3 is CASSLGDSSYNEQFF. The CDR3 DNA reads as TGTGCCAGCAGCTTAGGGGACAGCTCCTACAATGAGCAGTTCTTC. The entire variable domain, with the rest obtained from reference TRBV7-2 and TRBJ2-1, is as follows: GAGVSQSPSNKVTEKGKDVELRCDPISGHTALYWYRQSLGQGLEFLIYFQGNSAPDKSGLPSDRFSAERTGGSVSTLTIQRTQQEDSAVYLCASSLGDSSYNEQFFGPGTRLTVL.

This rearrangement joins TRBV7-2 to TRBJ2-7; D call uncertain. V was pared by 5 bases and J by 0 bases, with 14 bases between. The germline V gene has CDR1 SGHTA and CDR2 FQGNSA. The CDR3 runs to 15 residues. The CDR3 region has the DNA TGTGCCAGCAGCAGATTCACAGAGACCTCCTACGAGCAGTACTTC. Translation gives CASSRFTETSYEQYF.

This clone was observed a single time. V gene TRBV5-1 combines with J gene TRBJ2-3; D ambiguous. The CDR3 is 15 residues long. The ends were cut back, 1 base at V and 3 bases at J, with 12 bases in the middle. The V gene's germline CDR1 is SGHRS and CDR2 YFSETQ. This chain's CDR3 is CASSLRQFGTDTQYF. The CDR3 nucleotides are TGCGCCAGCAGCTTGCGTCAGTTCGGAACAGATACGCAGTATTTT.

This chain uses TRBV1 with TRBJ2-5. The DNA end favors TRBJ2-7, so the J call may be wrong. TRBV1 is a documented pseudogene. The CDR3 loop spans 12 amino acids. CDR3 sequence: CTSLRGGYEQYF. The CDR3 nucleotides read TGCACCAGCCTTCGGGGCGGTTACGAGCAGTACTTC.